This entry is about one T cell receptor beta chain. Trimming took 2 bases from V and 15 from J; bases not matched to a gene: 7. The CDR3 is 13 residues long. CDR1 SGHDN and CDR2 FVKESK come from the germline V gene. Only in-frame clones appear in the TCRdb table, and some are missing; sequencing was by immunoSEQ multiplex PCR. The table shows approximately 340,000 clones, with more than 70% occurring only once. The data were obtained in a study of blood T cell repertoires in COVID-19. This clonotype originated in a man between 25 and 39 years old with active or convalescent COVID-19. V and J are TRBV14 and TRBJ2-1, with TRBD2 matching over 10 bases. The sequencing sample was made of peripheral blood. The CDR3 DNA is TGTGCCAGCAGCCAAATAACAGCGGGAGGGGCGTTCTTC. As protein: CASSQITAGGAFF.